The clone carrying this TCR beta chain was counted many times. Its antigen is unidentified. CDR3 length: 15 amino acids. Between the trimmed V and J ends, which lost 6 bases and 0 bases, there was a span of 11 bases. CDR1 MNHEY and CDR2 SVGAGI come from the germline V gene. This specimen belongs to a study of T cell repertoires in cytomegalovirus infection. TCRdb used MiXCR to reprocess the reads, holding one entry per CDR3 protein. The profile shows about 920,000 distinct CDR3 sequences, approximately 31% of them singletons. The origin of this receptor is a human donor in good health (CMV status not recorded). Some clones in this sample may be carry-over from other donors' samples. The material was cultured CD8+ T cells from PBMCs, obtained from culture after CMV antigen stimulation. This chain joins TRBV6-5 and TRBJ1-4, with a tentative D call TRBD1 (6 bases). For the CDR3, the DNA is TGTGCCAGCAGCTTAGGACAGTCAACTAATGAAAAACTGTTTTTT. Translated, it gives CASSLGQSTNEKLFF.